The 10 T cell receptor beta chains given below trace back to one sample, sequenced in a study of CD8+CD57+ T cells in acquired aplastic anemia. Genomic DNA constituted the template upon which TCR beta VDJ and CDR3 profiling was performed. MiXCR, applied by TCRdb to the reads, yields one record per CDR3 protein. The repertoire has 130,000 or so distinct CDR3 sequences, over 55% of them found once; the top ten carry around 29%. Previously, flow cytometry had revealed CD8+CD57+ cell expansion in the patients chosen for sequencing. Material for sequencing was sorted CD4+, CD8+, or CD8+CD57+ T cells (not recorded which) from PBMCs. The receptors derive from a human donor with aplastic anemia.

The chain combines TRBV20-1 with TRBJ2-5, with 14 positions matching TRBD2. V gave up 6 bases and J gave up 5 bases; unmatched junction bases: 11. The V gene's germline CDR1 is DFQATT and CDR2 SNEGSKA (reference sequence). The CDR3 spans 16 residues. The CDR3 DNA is TGCAGTGCCAGCGGCAGGACTAGCGGGGGGCGGGAGACCCAGTACTTC. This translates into CSASGRTSGGRETQYF.

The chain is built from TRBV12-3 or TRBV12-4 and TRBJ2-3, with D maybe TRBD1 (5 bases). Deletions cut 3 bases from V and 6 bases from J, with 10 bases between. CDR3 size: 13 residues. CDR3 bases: TGTGCCAGCAGTTTTTCAGGGCTTGATACGCAGTATTTT. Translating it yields CASSFSGLDTQYF.

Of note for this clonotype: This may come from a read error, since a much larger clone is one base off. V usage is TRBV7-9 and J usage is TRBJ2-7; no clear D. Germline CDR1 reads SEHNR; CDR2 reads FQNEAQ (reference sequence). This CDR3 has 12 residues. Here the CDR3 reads CASGLFWYEQYF. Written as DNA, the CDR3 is TGTGCCAGCGGCTTATTCTGGTACGAGCAGTACTTC.

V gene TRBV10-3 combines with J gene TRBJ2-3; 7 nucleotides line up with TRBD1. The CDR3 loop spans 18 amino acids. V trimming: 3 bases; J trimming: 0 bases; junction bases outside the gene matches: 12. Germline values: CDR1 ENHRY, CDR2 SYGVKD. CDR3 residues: CAISDYDRAVTSTDTQYF. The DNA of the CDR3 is TGTGCCATCAGTGACTACGACAGGGCAGTCACTAGCACAGATACGCAGTATTTT.

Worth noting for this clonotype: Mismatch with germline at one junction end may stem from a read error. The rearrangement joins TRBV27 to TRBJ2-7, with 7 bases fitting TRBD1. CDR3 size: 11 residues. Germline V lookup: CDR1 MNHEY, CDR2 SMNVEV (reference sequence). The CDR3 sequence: CASSSWTGMSF. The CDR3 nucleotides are TGTGCCAGCAGTTCGTGGACAGGAATGAGCTTC.

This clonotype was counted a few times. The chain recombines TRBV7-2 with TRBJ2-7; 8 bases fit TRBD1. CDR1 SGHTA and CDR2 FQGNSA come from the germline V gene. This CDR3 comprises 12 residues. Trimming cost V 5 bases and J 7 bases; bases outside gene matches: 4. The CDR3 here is CASSVRQGEQYF. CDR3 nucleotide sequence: TGTGCCAGCAGCGTCAGACAGGGGGAGCAGTACTTC.

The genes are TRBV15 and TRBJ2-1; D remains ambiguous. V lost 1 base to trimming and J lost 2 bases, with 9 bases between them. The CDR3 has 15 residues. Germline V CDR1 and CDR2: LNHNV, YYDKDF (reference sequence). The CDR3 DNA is TGTGCCACCAGCAGAGGCCCCACCGCCTACAATGAGCAGTTCTTC. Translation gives CATSRGPTAYNEQFF.

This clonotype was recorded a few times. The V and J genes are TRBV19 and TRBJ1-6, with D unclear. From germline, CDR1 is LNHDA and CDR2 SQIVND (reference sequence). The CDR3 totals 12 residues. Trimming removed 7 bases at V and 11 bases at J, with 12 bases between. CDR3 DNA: TGTGCCAGTACCGTCGGGAACGCACCCCTCCACTTT. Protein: CASTVGNAPLHF. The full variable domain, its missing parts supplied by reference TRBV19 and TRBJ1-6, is DGGITQSPKYLFRKEGQNVTLSCEQNLNHDAMYWYRQDPGQGLRLIYYSQIVNDFQKGDIAEGYSVSREKKESFPLTVTSAQKNPTAFYLCASTVGNAPLHFGNGTRLTVT.

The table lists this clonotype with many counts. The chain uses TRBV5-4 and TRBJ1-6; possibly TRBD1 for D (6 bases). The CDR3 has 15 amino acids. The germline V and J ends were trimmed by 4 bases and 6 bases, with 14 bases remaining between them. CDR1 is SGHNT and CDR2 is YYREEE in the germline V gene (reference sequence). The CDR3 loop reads CASSPGAELNSPLHF. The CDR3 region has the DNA TGTGCCAGCAGCCCAGGGGCTGAACTTAATTCACCCCTCCACTTT.

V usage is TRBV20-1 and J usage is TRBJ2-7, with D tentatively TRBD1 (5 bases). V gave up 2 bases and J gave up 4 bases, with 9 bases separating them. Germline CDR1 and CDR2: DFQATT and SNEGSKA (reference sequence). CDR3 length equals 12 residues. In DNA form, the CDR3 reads TGCAGTGCTAGATGGACACCATACGAGCAGTACTTC. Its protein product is CSARWTPYEQYF.